Each of the 30 T cell receptor beta chains below was sequenced from the same sample in a study of metastatic and nonmetastatic thyroid tumors. MiXCR reprocessed the PCR reads for TCRdb. The data hold over 20,000 clones, with over 25% observed a single time. Before thyroid surgery, none of the patients had received any treatment. Sequencing was performed on blood. The origin of the receptors is a male donor with papillary thyroid cancer or a benign thyroid nodule (not recorded which). Some clones in this sample may be carry-over from other donors' samples.

Only a few counts were recorded for this clone. The chain joins TRBV6-4 to TRBJ1-3; possibly TRBD1 for D (5 bases). Germline assignment: CDR1 MRHNA and CDR2 SNTAGT. CDR3 length: 14 residues. The V end lost 5 bases, the J end lost 0 bases, and 8 bases lay between the germline ends. Here the CDR3 DNA reads TGTGCCAGCAGTCGTGACAGCTCTGGAAACACCATATATTTT. Protein sequence: CASSRDSSGNTIYF.

As concerns this clone: One end of the junction is discordant with germline, which a read error may explain. The chain joins TRBV5-1 to TRBJ2-7; TRBD2 matches 7 bases. The CDR3 extends over 11 amino acids. The V gene's germline CDR1 is SGHRS and CDR2 YFSETQ. This CDR3 reads CDSSGDLEQYF. CDR3 bases: TGTGACAGCAGCGGGGACCTCGAGCAGTACTTC.

The chain combines TRBV30 with TRBJ2-5; D is possibly TRBD2 (6 bases). Germline values: CDR1 GTSNPN, CDR2 SVGIG (reference sequence). The CDR3 is 15 amino acids. V was clipped by 0 bases and J by 9 bases, with 20 bases between them. The CDR3 sequence: CAWSVIAGSSEAQYF. Here the CDR3 DNA reads TGTGCCTGGAGTGTCATTGCGGGATCAAGTGAGGCCCAGTACTTC.

A single count supports this clone. Lacking the conserved final phenylalanine or tryptophan, this CDR3 likely reflects a read error. This chain joins TRBV11-3 and TRBJ2-7; TRBD2 might be the D (6 bases). Germline V gene lookup returns CDR1 SGHNT and CDR2 YENEEA. There are 14 residues in the CDR3. This CDR3 reads CAISLEGTRYEQYL. CDR3 DNA sequence: TGTGCCATCAGCTTGGAGGGCACCCGCTACGAGCAGTACCTC.

Ten or more counts support this clone. V is TRBV5-1 and J is TRBJ2-1; D is ambiguous. The V gene lost 0 bases and the J gene lost 0 bases, with 4 bases spanning the gap. Germline CDR1 reads SGHRS; CDR2 reads YFSETQ. This CDR3 spans 14 amino acids. DNA for the CDR3: TGCGCCAGCAGCTTGGAGCCCTCCTACAATGAGCAGTTCTTC. Its translation is CASSLEPSYNEQFF.

Concerning this clone: The conserved closing phenylalanine or tryptophan is absent in this CDR3, likely reflecting a read error. The chain uses TRBV6-9 and TRBJ1-1; D gene uncertain. Germline V gene sequence: CDR1 MNHGY, CDR2 SVAAGI. The CDR3 is made up of 13 amino acids. Deletions cut 2 bases from V and 4 bases from J, with 8 bases between. CDR3 in amino acids: CASSYGEATEAFI. The CDR3 DNA reads as TGTGCCAGCAGTTATGGTGAGGCCACTGAAGCTTTCATT.

This clone showed up many times. This chain uses TRBV7-9 with TRBJ2-2; D is perhaps TRBD1 (5 bases). Trimming took 7 bases from V and 6 from J, leaving 15 bases between them. The CDR3 sequence is 14 residues long. Germline CDR1 reads SEHNR; CDR2 reads FQNEAQ (reference sequence). CDR3 in amino acids: CASKATGRAGELFF. CDR3 bases: TGTGCCAGCAAAGCCACAGGACGAGCCGGGGAGCTGTTTTTT. Variable domain in full (rest from reference TRBV7-9 and TRBJ2-2): DTGVSQNPRHKITKRGQNVTFRCDPISEHNRLYWYRQTLGQGPEFLTYFQNEAQLEKSRLLSDRFSAERPKGSFSTLEIQRTEQGDSAMYLCASKATGRAGELFFGEGSRLTVL.

This clone was seen ten or more times. The chain combines TRBV20-1 with TRBJ2-5, with 8 bases aligning to TRBD2. Per germline, CDR1 DFQATT and CDR2 SNEGSKA (reference sequence). V shed 3 bases and J 4 bases; nucleotides not matched to a gene: 7. The CDR3 has 14 residues. The CDR3 DNA reads as TGCAGTGCTAGTTCCAGCGGGAGAGGAGAGACCCAGTACTTC. Its protein product is CSASSSGRGETQYF.

In its sample, this clone was seen many times. Since a much larger clone is just one base distant, this may be a read error. Different DNA sequences within this sample yield the same CDR3. V and J are TRBV5-1 and TRBJ1-1; no reliable D call. Germline CDR1 reads SGHRS; CDR2 reads YFSETQ. V dropped 4 bases and J dropped 4 bases, with 14 bases sitting between them. The CDR3 consists of 14 residues. CDR3 nucleotides: TGCGCCAGCAGCAAAACCACGGGGAGCACTGAAGCTTTCTTT. Translated, it gives CASSKTTGSTEAFF. The whole variable domain, filled in from reference TRBV5-1 and TRBJ1-1, reads KAGVTQTPRYLIKTRGQQVTLSCSPISGHRSVSWYQQTPGQGLQFLFEYFSETQRNKGNFPGRFSGRQFSNSRSEMNVSTLELGDSALYLCASSKTTGSTEAFFGQGTRLTVV.

In this sample, this clone turned up many times. The CDR3 DNA reads as TGTGCCAGCAGCCAAGATCCTAGCGGGACGCCCTACGAGCAGTACTTC. Its translation is CASSQDPSGTPYEQYF. The chain joins TRBV4-2 to TRBJ2-7; 9 bases are a match to TRBD2. V dropped 0 bases and J dropped 2; count of bases not matched to a gene: 5. There are 16 residues in the CDR3. Looked up from germline, CDR1 is LGHNA and CDR2 is YNFKEQ.

This clone has at least ten counts. The rearrangement joins TRBV20-1 to TRBJ2-3; 9 nucleotides align to TRBD1. J was trimmed by 2 bases and V by 1 base; bases with no gene match: 19. The CDR3 is 20 amino acids. The germline V gene encodes CDR1 DFQATT and CDR2 SNEGSKA (reference sequence). The CDR3 is CSARGGLGQGSSGNTDTQYF. The CDR3 DNA follows: TGCAGTGCTAGAGGGGGTTTGGGACAGGGCAGTTCGGGGAACACAGATACGCAGTATTTT.

Many counts were recorded for this clone. The chain employs TRBV5-1 and TRBJ1-1; maybe TRBD1 (6 bases). The CDR3 consists of 15 residues. The V gene lost 0 bases and the J gene lost 4 bases, with 13 bases spanning the gap. Germline-derived CDR1 and CDR2 are SGHRS and YFSETQ. CDR3 DNA sequence: TGCGCCAGCAGCTTGGGCTACAGGGAGAGCACTGAAGCTTTCTTT. Its protein product is CASSLGYRESTEAFF.

This clone was picked up many times. The rearrangement joins TRBV14 to TRBJ2-2, with D perhaps matching TRBD1 (7 bases). The CDR3 totals 17 residues. V was cut by 3 bases and J by 3 bases, with 17 bases left in between. Germline CDR1 reads SGHDN; CDR2 reads FVKESK. In nucleotides, the CDR3 is TGTGCCAGCAGCCAGAATTCTGACAGGGAGGACACCGGGGAGCTGTTTTTT. This gives the protein CASSQNSDREDTGELFF. Using reference TRBV14 and TRBJ2-2 for the parts outside the CDR3, the full variable domain is EAGVTQFPSHSVIEKGQTVTLRCDPISGHDNLYWYRRVMGKEIKFLLHFVKESKQDESGMPNNRFLAERTGGTYSTLKVQPAELEDSGVYFCASSQNSDREDTGELFFGEGSRLTVL.

This clone was counted at least ten times. The gene calls are TRBV7-2 and TRBJ2-3, with 7 positions matching TRBD2. V gave up 5 bases and J gave up 2 bases; unmatched junction bases: 4. Germline CDR1 is SGHTA and CDR2 is FQGNSA. This CDR3 comprises 14 residues. CDR3 sequence (DNA): TGTGCCAGCAGCATCAGCGGGGCCACAGATACGCAGTATTTT. Amino acids: CASSISGATDTQYF.

This clone was found many times. This chain connects TRBV11-2 to TRBJ1-1, with D tentatively TRBD1 (6 bases). Trimming took 1 base from V and 11 from J, leaving 14 bases between them. The CDR3 is 13 amino acids. The germline V gene has CDR1 SGHAT and CDR2 FQNNGV. The CDR3 sequence is CASSLGGRVSAFF. DNA for the CDR3: TGTGCCAGCAGCTTAGGGGGGCGCGTTTCTGCTTTCTTT.

By sample share, this clone is medium-sized. CDR3 nucleotide sequence: TGTGCCAGCAGCCTAACGCCCGGAACTGACAGGGGAGGGTTCGGCTACGAGCAGTACTTC. It specifies CASSLTPGTDRGGFGYEQYF. V is TRBV13 and J is TRBJ2-7, with D possibly matching TRBD1 (8 bases). CDR3 length: 20 amino acids. The V and J ends lost 5 bases and 3 bases respectively, with 32 bases between them. Germline V CDR1 and CDR2: PRHDT, FYEKMQ (reference sequence).

On this clone itself: This could be a read error, since a much larger clone is one nucleotide away. The chain's CDR3 is CASSVGHGNNVLTF. CDR3 nucleotides: TGTGCCAGCAGTGTGGGACATGGAAACAACGTCCTGACTTTC. J is TRBJ2-6 and V is TRBV25-1; D perhaps matches TRBD1 (6 bases). Trimming took 4 bases from V and 9 from J, leaving 13 bases between them. The CDR3 has 14 amino acids. CDR1 MGHDK and CDR2 SYGVNS come from the germline V gene.

The rearrangement links TRBV12-3 or TRBV12-4 to TRBJ2-7, with 10 nucleotides matching TRBD2. Germline trimming cut 5 bases from V and 3 bases from J; bases unmatched to any gene: 4. The CDR3 loop spans 14 amino acids. CDR3 in amino acids: CASSPTSGFYEQYF. Here the CDR3 DNA reads TGTGCCAGCAGTCCGACTAGCGGGTTCTACGAGCAGTACTTC.

In its sample, this clone was seen a few times. The chain uses TRBV6-2 or TRBV6-3 and TRBJ1-2; the match to TRBD1 covers 7 bases. The CDR3 runs 15 residues. Germline loops: CDR1 MNHEY, CDR2 SVGEGT. Unmatched junction bases numbered 10, after V lost 0 bases and J lost 9 bases. The CDR3 sequence is CASSYSTGRGYCYTF. The CDR3 nucleotides are TGTGCCAGCAGTTACTCGACAGGGCGTGGTTATTGCTACACCTTC.

This clone was seen ten or more times. V gene TRBV6-6 combines with J gene TRBJ2-1; 7 positions agree with TRBD1. The junction had 7 bases not matched to a gene; V was cut back by 2 bases and J by 9 bases. Per germline, CDR1 MNHNY and CDR2 SVGAGI (reference sequence). CDR3 size: 14 residues. The CDR3 sequence is CASSYGRGPGEQFF. The CDR3 DNA is TGTGCCAGCAGTTACGGTAGGGGGCCAGGTGAGCAGTTCTTC.

This sequence joins TRBV20-1 and TRBJ2-7; 8 bases agree with TRBD2. J gave up 7 bases and V 5 bases, and 10 bases lay outside the gene matches. Germline values: CDR1 DFQATT, CDR2 SNEGSKA (reference sequence). The CDR3 extends over 13 amino acids. The CDR3 here is CSAAPGTRGEQYF. The CDR3 DNA sequence: TGCAGTGCTGCCCCCGGGACTAGAGGGGAGCAGTACTTC.

This clone has at least ten counts. This rearrangement joins TRBV15 to TRBJ2-3, with D uncertain. This CDR3 spans 16 amino acids. CDR1 and CDR2 (germline): LNHNV, YYDKDF (reference sequence). The V end was cut by 0 bases, the J end by 2 bases, with 12 bases between. The CDR3 region has the DNA TGTGCCACCAGCAGAGAGGCCGGTACGGCCACAGATACGCAGTATTTT. It is translated as CATSREAGTATDTQYF.

Ten or more counts support this clone. The rearrangement joins TRBV7-2 to TRBJ1-5; D is ambiguous. Looked up from germline, CDR1 is SGHTA and CDR2 is FQGNSA. V lost 2 bases, J lost 6 bases, and 5 bases lay in between. This CDR3 has 12 residues. In DNA, the CDR3 is TGTGCCAGCAGCTTAACGCCTCAGCCCCAGCATTTT. This encodes CASSLTPQPQHF. The variable domain in full, with the rest retrieved from reference TRBV7-2 and TRBJ1-5, is GAGVSQSPSNKVTEKGKDVELRCDPISGHTALYWYRQSLGQGLEFLIYFQGNSAPDKSGLPSDRFSAERTGGSVSTLTIQRTQQEDSAVYLCASSLTPQPQHFGDGTRLSIL.

The chain recombines TRBV20-1 with TRBJ2-7; 8 nucleotides align to TRBD1. Per the germline V gene, CDR1 is DFQATT and CDR2 is SNEGSKA (reference sequence). The CDR3 is 15 residues long. V was clipped by 0 bases and J by 8 bases; unmatched bases: 12. CDR3 residues: CSARDLSAGGPQQYF. The DNA for the CDR3 is TGCAGTGCTAGAGACCTATCTGCAGGGGGCCCCCAGCAGTACTTC.

In this sample, this clone turned up many times. This chain uses TRBV9 with TRBJ2-2; D is unresolved. V was pared by 0 bases and J by 4 bases, with 7 bases between. The CDR3 contains 14 residues. In germline, CDR1 is SGDLS, CDR2 YYNGEE. CDR3 in amino acids: CASSVAAATGELFF. CDR3 DNA: TGTGCCAGCAGCGTAGCGGCAGCCACCGGGGAGCTGTTTTTT.

This chain connects TRBV20-1 to TRBJ2-1, with a tentative D call TRBD2 (6 bases). With 3 bases removed from V and 8 bases from J, the gap between germline ends came to 20 bases. The CDR3 covers 15 residues. CDR1 and CDR2 from the germline V gene are DFQATT and SNEGSKA (reference sequence). CDR3 loop: CSARVPDYLVDEQFF. The CDR3 region has the DNA TGCAGTGCTAGGGTGCCGGACTATCTTGTCGATGAGCAGTTCTTC.

This clone is a singleton in its sample. The chain uses TRBV11-3 and TRBJ1-3, with 8 bases fitting TRBD1. This CDR3 spans 15 amino acids. J was trimmed by 0 bases and V by 3 bases; bases with no gene match: 1. The germline V gene has CDR1 SGHNT and CDR2 YENEEA. This chain's CDR3 is CASSLGQASGNTIYF. The CDR3 nucleotides read TGTGCCAGCAGCTTGGGACAGGCCTCTGGAAACACCATATATTTT.

This clone was found many times. This chain links TRBV6-1 with TRBJ2-6; D not certain. V shed 6 bases and J shed 3 bases, with 6 bases lying between them. The germline V gene encodes CDR1 MNHNS and CDR2 SASEGT. The CDR3 is made up of 13 amino acids. The CDR3 DNA follows: TGTGCCAGCAGACCCCTTGGGGCCAACGTCCTGACTTTC. It yields the protein CASRPLGANVLTF.

The table lists this clone with many counts. J is TRBJ2-1 and V is TRBV7-2; 7 bases line up with TRBD2. CDR3 size: 14 residues. The germline gives CDR1 SGHTA, CDR2 FQGNSA. Trimming at V came to 3 bases and at J to 6 bases, leaving 5 bases not matched to a gene. CDR3 sequence reads: CASSLEGGLNEQFF. Here the CDR3 DNA reads TGTGCCAGCAGCTTGGAGGGAGGGCTCAATGAGCAGTTCTTC.

This rearrangement joins TRBV7-2 to TRBJ2-7; no clear D. This CDR3 region has 13 residues. Germline CDR1 and CDR2: SGHTA and FQGNSA. V was shortened by 11 bases and J by 7 bases, with 21 bases between the two germline ends. The CDR3 bases are TGTGCCTGCATCTTAGTTCGGGCGAATGAGCAGTACTTC. Translated: CACILVRANEQYF. The full variable domain, in which reference TRBV7-2 and TRBJ2-7 provide the parts outside the CDR3, is GAGVSQSPSNKVTEKGKDVELRCDPISGHTALYWYRQSLGQGLEFLIYFQGNSAPDKSGLPSDRFSAERTGGSVSTLTIQRTQQEDSAVYLCACILVRANEQYFGPGTRLTVT.